This TCR beta chain was captured in a study of cytomegalovirus exposure and HLA in healthy donors. Study outcomes and limitations: The authors later linked a missense DCLRE1C variant to TCR beta V- and J-gene trimming. It was reported that the classifier diagnosed cytomegalovirus status with high specificity and sensitivity in both the original and validation cohorts.

With regard to this clone: Its antigen is undetermined.

Primers included in the PCR were 60 Vbeta and 13 Jbeta primers. The assay was immunoSEQ multiplex PCR, and TCRdb's table has in-frame clones only and misses some. This table has around 150,000 clones, roughly 70% appearing once. Donors consisted of healthy bone marrow donors. Germline lookup yields CDR1 LNHDA and CDR2 SQIVND (reference sequence). J lost 2 bases, V lost 6 bases, and 3 bases had no gene match. CDR3 length: 14 residues. What was sequenced was PBMCs. The chain employs TRBV19 and TRBJ2-2, with 7 bases fitting TRBD1. This TCR was recovered from a male donor in good health and CMV-seronegative. This CDR3 reads CASSWTGNTGELFF. DNA of the CDR3: TGTGCCAGTAGCTGGACAGGAAACACCGGGGAGCTGTTTTTT.